The source of this T cell receptor beta chain is a study of human T cells and chemical hapten exposure. TCRdb re-called the RACE reads with MiXCR, one entry per CDR3 protein. The table includes under 100,000 distinct CDR3 sequences, approximately 10% detected once. Trimming left V 6 bases short and J 0 bases short, with 11 bases between. CDR1 SNHLY and CDR2 FYNNEI come from the germline V gene. This CDR3 spans 14 amino acids. Sample time point: patch test 2, 6 weeks after DPC sensitization. The treatment denotes: therapeutic diphenylcyclopropenone sensitization with weekly scalp DPC. Investigators collected blood before applying each patch test. The starting material, unfractionated whole blood, was used for total RNA extraction. This clonotype was recorded at least ten times.

The chain employs TRBV2 and TRBJ1-1; D uncertain. The TCR originated in a woman under 40 with alopecia areata. Some clones in this sample may be carry-over from other donors' samples. This material consisted of whole blood, taken in connection with sensitization to the hapten diphenylcyclopropenone (DPC). The CDR3, as DNA: TGTGCCAGCAGGGATTGGAACATGAACACTGAAGCTTTCTTT. It encodes CASRDWNMNTEAFF.